The entry that follows covers one TCR beta chain sequence. Its antigen remains unidentified. Only patients with CD8+CD57+ cell expansion on flow cytometry were chosen for sequencing. Trimming took 4 bases from V and 3 from J, leaving 16 bases between them. Per germline, CDR1 SQVTM and CDR2 ANQGSEA. CDR3 length equals 15 residues. This sample was taken from a study of CD8+CD57+ T cells in acquired aplastic anemia. Findings and caveats of the study: Researchers report that twenty-nine CD8+ CDR3 sequences appeared in both patients and controls. Simpson's diversity of CD8+ cells was not significantly different in patients compared with controls.

Genomic DNA constituted the template upon which TCR beta VDJ and CDR3 profiling was performed. Using its own MiXCR run on the reads, TCRdb lists one record per CDR3 protein. The sample has fewer than 200,000 distinct CDR3 sequences, 65% to 75% seen once. The specimen was sorted CD4+, CD8+, or CD8+CD57+ T cells (not recorded which) from PBMCs. The rearrangement links TRBV29-1 to TRBJ1-5; D ambiguous. The sequence was collected from a human donor with aplastic anemia. The CDR3 DNA sequence: TGCAGCGTTGTTTCGGACCTGGTCCCCAATCAGCCCCAGCATTTT. It translates to CSVVSDLVPNQPQHF.